The rows below give T cell receptor beta chains drawn from one sample of a study of T cell clusters in autoimmune cytopenias. From the multiplex PCR reads, TCRdb lists one entry per CDR3 protein and no DNA. The sample holds 8,000 to 9,500 distinct CDR3 sequences. What was sequenced was peripheral blood. Source of these receptors: a human donor with an autoimmune cytopenia or autoimmune hepatitis (not recorded which). The CDR3 runs from the conserved cysteine through the conserved F or W. Expanded clones get a size class; other rows say once, few or many, or leave the size out.

v_gene	abundance	j_gene	CDR3aa
TRBV6-5	medium-sized	TRBJ1-2	CASSLGWENYGYTF
TRBV6-1	-	TRBJ1-4	CASSQGAEEKLFF
TRBV6-1	medium-sized	TRBJ2-1	CASTQARRYAQFF
TRBV6-5	-	TRBJ2-2	CASSEQVTGELFF
TRBV19	medium-sized	TRBJ2-3	CASRASGTDTQYF
TRBV19	medium-sized	TRBJ1-6	CATVGQGGSPLHF
TRBV7-9	-	TRBJ2-2	CASSSYSGTVNTGELFF
TRBV5-6	-	TRBJ2-1	CASSFGGLSYNEQFF
TRBV7-9	medium-sized	TRBJ1-3	CASSLEGPGNTIYF
TRBV6-5	-	TRBJ1-1	CASSRYTDRGSAFF
TRBV12-3/TRBV12-4	-	TRBJ1-4	CASRLTLSNEKLFF
TRBV5-8	-	TRBJ2-5	CASSLRSGTGVRETQYF
TRBV5-1	-	TRBJ2-7	CASSQGSSYEQYF
TRBV5-1	-	TRBJ1-2	CASTGGQGDSGYTF
TRBV7-2	-	TRBJ2-1	CASSLAQLAGPIYNEQFF
TRBV7-9	-	TRBJ1-3	CASSLAGSGNTIYF
TRBV20-1	-	TRBJ1-1	CSARDWGLNTEAFF
TRBV29-1	medium-sized	TRBJ1-1	CSVRLNTEAFF
TRBV5-1	-	TRBJ2-3	CASSLEGMKTDTQYF
TRBV20-1	-	TRBJ1-2	CSARDLSTAGLYGYTF
TRBV30	medium-sized	TRBJ1-4	CAWSGGSEKLFF
TRBV5-1	-	TRBJ1-1	CASSSLDSDLEAFF
TRBV5-4	-	TRBJ2-5	CASSLAGRGAQETQYF
TRBV12-3/TRBV12-4	-	TRBJ1-2	CASSNYPGLDYGYTF
TRBV19	medium-sized	TRBJ1-5	CASSIAGGAVGNQPQHF
TRBV6-1	-	TRBJ2-7	CASYRGQGDRQYF
TRBV19	medium-sized	TRBJ2-2	CASSIRGSGTGELFF
TRBV28	-	TRBJ2-7	CASRDSRTDEQYF
TRBV20-1	-	TRBJ1-4	CSAGTYGGRANEKLFF
TRBV20-1	medium-sized	TRBJ2-7	CSARPSGSRGEQYF
TRBV5-6	-	TRBJ2-7	CASSLRDRGTYEQYF
TRBV12-3/TRBV12-4	-	TRBJ2-2	CASSPTSTGSGELFF
TRBV5-1	-	TRBJ1-2	CASSLQQGHYGYTF
TRBV5-6	-	TRBJ2-2	CASSRTGPNTGELFF
TRBV6-5	medium-sized	TRBJ2-7	CASSYRPPRQGRSYEQYF
TRBV6-1	-	TRBJ1-6	CATPPTAYNSPLHF
TRBV7-2	medium-sized	TRBJ2-7	CASSTTGGSAYEQYF
TRBV6-5	medium-sized	TRBJ1-6	CASSRTGEGLSPLHF
TRBV28	-	TRBJ2-7	CASSLAGGPEQYF
TRBV2	-	TRBJ1-5	CASSGDRLNQPQHF
TRBV20-1	-	TRBJ1-2	CSAPGLAGGYTF
TRBV7-9	-	TRBJ1-2	CASSWGTGTGGADGYTF
TRBV7-9	-	TRBJ1-5	CASSFDREDQPQHF
TRBV5-6	medium-sized	TRBJ1-2	CASSTRAAVYGYTF
TRBV6-1	-	TRBJ1-4	CASSEGGTNNEKLFF
TRBV6-5	-	TRBJ2-1	CASSEFRSSYNEQFF
TRBV6-1	medium-sized	TRBJ2-5	CASSDRGEETQYF
TRBV5-4	-	TRBJ1-6	CASSYPGQGPNSPLHF
TRBV7-9	-	TRBJ1-3	CASSARQIARNTIYF
TRBV19	-	TRBJ2-2	CASSNRGDSGELFF
TRBV20-1	-	TRBJ2-7	CSAPSAGRRNEQYF
TRBV5-1	-	TRBJ1-4	CASSLMAVNEKLFF
TRBV7-9	-	TRBJ2-7	CASSLSHGREQYF
TRBV4-1	-	TRBJ2-1	CASSQDRGSSYNEQFF
TRBV4-1	-	TRBJ1-4	CASSQWTATNEKLFF